The present T cell receptor beta chain was sequenced within a study of blood T cell repertoires in COVID-19. As for the study in general: The United States, Italy and Spain were the sources of the acute and convalescent COVID-19 samples. The cDNA or gDNA used as material had been derived from T cells, B-cell-depleted T cells, or PBMCs.

Original processing notes: Reference gene primer amplification yielded estimated nucleated cell counts. The data were produced by immunoSEQ multiplex PCR, yet TCRdb's version contains in-frame clones alone and is incomplete. V, J and clone size are taken as reported in that table, and D and trimming were inferred from the DNA itself. The table has 150,000 to 200,000 clones, about 81% seen once. This CDR3 spans 16 amino acids. Germline assignment: CDR1 MNHNS and CDR2 SASEGT. Trimming stripped 2 bases from V and 0 bases from J, with 11 bases between. The sequence was obtained from a woman aged 80 or older with acute or convalescent COVID-19. The specimen was peripheral blood. The chain links TRBV6-1 to TRBJ1-3; D remains ambiguous. The chain's CDR3 is CASSEFPPLSGNTIYF. The CDR3 nucleotides read TGTGCCAGCAGTGAATTCCCCCCCCTCTCTGGAAACACCATATATTTT.